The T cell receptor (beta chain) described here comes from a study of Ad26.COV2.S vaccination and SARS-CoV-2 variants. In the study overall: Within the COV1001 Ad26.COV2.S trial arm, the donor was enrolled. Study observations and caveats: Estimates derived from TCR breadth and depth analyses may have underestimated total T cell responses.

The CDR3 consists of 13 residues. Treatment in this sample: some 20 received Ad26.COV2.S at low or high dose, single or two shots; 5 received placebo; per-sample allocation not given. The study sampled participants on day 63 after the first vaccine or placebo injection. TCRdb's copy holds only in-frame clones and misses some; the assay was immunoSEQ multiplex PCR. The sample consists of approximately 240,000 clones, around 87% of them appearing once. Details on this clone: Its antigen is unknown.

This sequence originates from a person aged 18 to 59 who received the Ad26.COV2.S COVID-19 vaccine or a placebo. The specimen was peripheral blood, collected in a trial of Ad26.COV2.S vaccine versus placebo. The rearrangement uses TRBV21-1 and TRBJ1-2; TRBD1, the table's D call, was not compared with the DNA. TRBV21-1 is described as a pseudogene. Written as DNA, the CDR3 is TGTGCCAGCAGCCCCCGGGACATCTATGGCTACACCTTC. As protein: CASSPRDIYGYTF.